The clone carrying this T cell receptor (beta chain) was seen once. The source of the sample is a study of CD8 T cells in ankylosing spondylitis. TCRdb redid the calling of the 5' RACE reads with MiXCR, one entry per CDR3 protein. The sample records 300,000 to 350,000 distinct CDR3 sequences, about 20% being singletons. Germline CDR1 reads DFQATT; CDR2 reads SNEGSKA (reference sequence). Deletions cut 3 bases from V and 10 bases from J, with 13 bases between. The CDR3 loop spans 13 amino acids. What was sequenced was blood, either unsorted or a sorted T cell fraction (not recorded which). The TCR originated in a female donor with ankylosing spondylitis or in good health (not recorded which). The chain combines TRBV20-1 with TRBJ1-6; TRBD1 is a possible D gene (6 bases). The CDR3 reads CSARAGGASPLHF. In DNA form, the CDR3 reads TGCAGTGCTAGGGCGGGGGGGGCGTCACCCCTCCACTTT.